There are a few counts of the clone carrying this TCR beta chain. This sample is drawn from a study of blood T cells in healthy people across ages. The V gene end was trimmed by 7 bases and the J gene end by 15 bases; junction bases not matched to a gene: 9. The germline CDR1 and CDR2 sequences are SNHLY and FYNNEI. The CDR3 has 11 residues. Then a second PCR, running roughly 7 to 11 cycles, was carried out with a sample-barcoded 5' primer and a J-beta primer mix. TCRdb reprocessed the 5' RACE reads via MiXCR and lists one record per CDR3 protein. The table has 650,000 to 1,000,000 distinct CDR3 sequences, about 37% seen once. Peripheral blood samples of around 9.8 milliliters were drawn from each donor.

Sequences were obtained from blood. This receptor was obtained from a man younger than 30 in good health. The rearrangement joins TRBV2 to TRBJ2-1; 7 bases fit TRBD2. The CDR3 spells CASTKGLVPFF. The DNA of the CDR3 is TGTGCCAGCACCAAAGGACTAGTACCGTTCTTC.